Each of the 12 T cell receptor beta chains below was sequenced from the same sample in a study of regulatory T cells in long-lasting Graves disease. As to time point: persistent/refractory GD, antithyroid drugs over 5 years with positive TRAb. There was RNA extracted from PBMCs, and the TCR library was made from it. Relying on iRepertoire HTBI primers and Arm-PCR of CDR3 regions, the team built TCR beta libraries. TCRdb analysed the multiplex PCR reads with MiXCR anew, one entry per CDR3 protein. Counted here are about 460,000 distinct CDR3 sequences, 22% occurring once; the ten biggest clones make up less than 15%. The sequenced sample was peripheral blood mononuclear cells (PBMCs), obtained when the disease was refractory, from a patient treated with antithyroid drugs. These receptors all come from a female donor with Graves disease.

This clonotype came up many times. The rearrangement uses TRBV20-1 and TRBJ2-7, with TRBD1 matching 11 bases. Germline CDR1 is DFQATT and CDR2 is SNEGSKA (reference sequence). With 3 bases clipped from V and 2 bases from J, the junction kept 3 bases outside the gene matches. The CDR3 is made up of 14 amino acids. CDR3 DNA sequence: TGCAGTGCTAGGGGACAGGGGGTAGCCTACGAGCAGTACTTC. This translates into CSARGQGVAYEQYF.

This clonotype was seen repeatedly, ten times or more. The chain uses TRBV28 and TRBJ2-5; D may correspond to TRBD1 or TRBD2 (5 bases each). This CDR3 is 15 amino acids long. The germline CDR1 and CDR2 sequences are MDHEN and SYDVKM. V lost 5 bases, J lost 5 bases, and 18 bases lay in between. The CDR3 loop is CASSTPGPQGETQYF. CDR3 nucleotides: TGTGCCAGCAGTACACCGGGACCTCAAGGGGAGACCCAGTACTTC.

In this sample, this clonotype turned up many times. The chain links TRBV29-1 to TRBJ2-5, with D tentatively TRBD1 (6 bases). There are 14 residues in the CDR3. CDR1 and CDR2 (germline): SQVTM, ANQGSEA. V gave up 7 bases and J gave up 5 bases, with 20 bases separating them. For the CDR3, the DNA is TGCAGCGCGCTACACTCAGGGGTGGCCGAGACCCAGTACTTC. The encoded protein is CSALHSGVAETQYF.

This chain uses TRBV28 with TRBJ1-3; no clear D. CDR1 and CDR2 from the germline V gene are MDHEN and SYDVKM. The CDR3 has 12 amino acids. Trimming left V 6 bases short and J 8 bases short, with 11 bases between. The CDR3 sequence is CASRSPGDTIYF. In DNA, the CDR3 is TGTGCCAGCAGATCCCCCGGGGACACCATATATTTT.

This rearrangement joins TRBV24-1 to TRBJ2-2; D unclear. Deletions cut 9 bases from V and 1 base from J, with 5 bases between. The CDR3 has 12 residues. Germline loops: CDR1 KGHDR, CDR2 SFDVKD. CDR3 nucleotides: TGTGCCACCCGCCGGAACACCGGGGAGCTGTTTTTT. Its protein is CATRRNTGELFF.

This sequence joins TRBV5-1 and TRBJ2-2, with no clear D. This CDR3 spans 12 amino acids. V was shortened by 1 base and J by 7 bases, with 5 bases between the two germline ends. The germline V gene encodes CDR1 SGHRS and CDR2 YFSETQ. The chain's CDR3 is CASSLFDGELFF. CDR3 bases: TGCGCCAGCAGCTTGTTTGACGGGGAGCTGTTTTTT. The whole variable domain, remainder taken from reference TRBV5-1 and TRBJ2-2, is KAGVTQTPRYLIKTRGQQVTLSCSPISGHRSVSWYQQTPGQGLQFLFEYFSETQRNKGNFPGRFSGRQFSNSRSEMNVSTLELGDSALYLCASSLFDGELFFGEGSRLTVL.

This clonotype has a handful of counts. The chain uses TRBV12-3 or TRBV12-4 and TRBJ1-5, with TRBD1 matching 8 bases. CDR3 length: 12 amino acids. The ends lost 6 bases at V and 7 bases at J; junction bases unmatched: 2. This CDR3 is CASSHRGQPQHF. In DNA, the CDR3 is TGTGCCAGCAGCCACAGGGGGCAGCCCCAGCATTTT.

The chain has TRBV5-1 and TRBJ1-1, with 8 positions matching TRBD1. CDR1 SGHRS and CDR2 YFSETQ come from the germline V gene. The V segment lost 4 bases and the J segment 1 base; nucleotides outside the gene matches: 3. The CDR3 spans 14 residues. This CDR3 is CASSPGQENTEAFF. The CDR3 DNA sequence: TGCGCCAGCAGCCCGGGACAGGAGAACACTGAAGCTTTCTTT.

This clonotype appeared a few times. The chain uses TRBV7-9 and TRBJ2-7, with a tentative D call TRBD2 (5 bases). From germline, CDR1 is SEHNR and CDR2 FQNEAQ (reference sequence). CDR3 length equals 14 residues. V gave up 4 bases and J gave up 0 bases, with 10 bases separating them. The CDR3 nucleotides are TGTGCCAGCAGCTCTCATGGGAGCTCCTACGAGCAGTACTTC. Protein: CASSSHGSSYEQYF.

This clonotype showed up just a few times. The V gene is TRBV20-1, the J gene TRBJ1-2, with 7 bases aligning to TRBD1. Germline V gives CDR1 DFQATT, CDR2 SNEGSKA (reference sequence). This CDR3 region has 14 residues. V was clipped by 5 bases and J by 1 base; unmatched bases: 7. The CDR3 protein is CSAPGTASNYGYTF. In nucleotides, the CDR3 is TGCAGTGCTCCCGGGACAGCAAGTAACTATGGCTACACCTTC.

Concerning this clonotype itself: A read error may produce the germline difference seen at one junction end. This chain uses TRBV12-3 or TRBV12-4 with TRBJ1-2; D might be TRBD1 (6 bases). The CDR3 is made up of 14 amino acids. As DNA, the CDR3 is TGTGCCAGCAGTGCGGGACAAGGGAGCTATGGCTGCACCTTC. Amino acid sequence: CASSAGQGSYGCTF.

V and J are TRBV15 and TRBJ1-5; D perhaps matches TRBD1 (5 bases). Between the trimmed V and J ends, which lost 0 bases and 3 bases, there was a span of 9 bases. Germline V gene lookup returns CDR1 LNHNV and CDR2 YYDKDF (reference sequence). The CDR3 totals 15 residues. The CDR3 region is CATSRDQGSNQPQHF. Here the CDR3 DNA reads TGTGCCACCAGCAGAGATCAGGGTTCCAATCAGCCCCAGCATTTT.